These 18 T cell receptor beta chains were all obtained from the same sample, sequenced in a study of identifying expanded T cells in peripheral blood. Sequencing used immunoSEQ multiplex PCR; TCRdb keeps in-frame clones, though not all of them. Here the sample spans 97,000 or so clones, about 91% being singletons. Material: blood. The source is a person aged 18 to 75 in good health.

This rearrangement joins TRBV7-3 to TRBJ1-1; no reliable D call. CDR3 length: 15 amino acids. The V end lost 0 bases, the J end lost 4 bases, and 12 bases lay between the germline ends. CDR1 SGHTA and CDR2 FQGTGA come from the germline V gene. The DNA of the CDR3 is TGTGCCAGCAGCTTAACGGAAAAAAGGCGCACTGAAGCTTTCTTT. Its translation is CASSLTEKRRTEAFF. Variable domain in full (rest from reference TRBV7-3 and TRBJ1-1): GAGVSQTPSNKVTEKGKYVELRCDPISGHTALYWYRQSLGQGPEFLIYFQGTGAADDSGLPNDRFFAVRPEGSVSTLKIQRTERGDSAVYLCASSLTEKRRTEAFFGQGTRLTVV.

V and J are TRBV28 and TRBJ2-5; D possibly corresponds to TRBD2 (6 bases). Trimming took 4 bases from V and 4 from J, leaving 7 bases between them. Germline values: CDR1 MDHEN, CDR2 SYDVKM. The CDR3 runs 12 residues. The CDR3 protein is CASSSGGETQYF. The CDR3 DNA reads TGTGCCAGCAGTTCCGGGGGAGAGACCCAGTACTTC.

J is TRBJ2-1 and V is TRBV7-7; 8 nucleotides match TRBD2. V lost 5 bases, J lost 6 bases, and 3 bases stayed unmatched. The length of the CDR3 is 13 residues. CDR1 SSHAT and CDR2 FNYEAQ come from the germline V gene (reference sequence). Here the CDR3 reads CASSKGLANEQFF. The CDR3 bases are TGTGCCAGCAGCAAAGGACTAGCCAATGAGCAGTTCTTC.

CDR3 in amino acids: CASRTSGGVHNEQFF. For the CDR3, the DNA is TGTGCCAGCAGGACTAGCGGGGGGGTCCACAATGAGCAGTTCTTC. This rearrangement joins TRBV19 to TRBJ2-1; 15 bases align to TRBD2. CDR1 is LNHDA and CDR2 is SQIVND in the germline V gene (reference sequence). The CDR3 covers 15 residues. With V trimmed by 9 bases and J by 5 bases, 5 bases remained unmatched.

This clone has a handful of counts. V and J are TRBV5-6 and TRBJ2-7; no reliable D call. The CDR3 extends over 13 amino acids. The germline V and J ends were trimmed by 3 bases and 9 bases, with 16 bases remaining between them. Germline V gene sequence: CDR1 SGHDT, CDR2 YYEEEE. Here the CDR3 reads CASSSPALLGQYF. The DNA of the CDR3 is TGTGCCAGCAGCTCGCCCGCCCTCCTCGGGCAGTACTTC.

The chain couples TRBV7-8 to TRBJ2-5; 11 bases are a match to TRBD2. V lost 5 bases to trimming and J lost 4 bases; unmatched junction nucleotides: 9. In germline, CDR1 is SGHVS, CDR2 FQNEAQ. The CDR3 is 16 amino acids. The CDR3 reads CASSVSGGAGGETQYF. The CDR3 DNA follows: TGTGCCAGCAGCGTTAGCGGGGGGGCCGGGGGAGAGACCCAGTACTTC.

The V and J genes are TRBV14 and TRBJ2-7; 15 positions agree with TRBD2. The CDR3 contains 20 residues. Trimming at V came to 4 bases and at J to 3 bases, leaving 16 bases not matched to a gene. Germline V gene lookup returns CDR1 SGHDN and CDR2 FVKESK. The CDR3 spells CASSPLIGLAGGPSVYEQYF. The CDR3 region has the DNA TGTGCCAGCAGCCCCTTAATTGGACTAGCGGGAGGGCCGTCCGTCTACGAGCAGTACTTC.

Written as DNA, the CDR3 is TGTGCCAGTAGTCTACAGGGAGTACGTAATCAGCCCCAGCATTTT. Translation: CASSLQGVRNQPQHF. The chain employs TRBV19 and TRBJ1-5; perhaps TRBD1 as D (6 bases). This CDR3 spans 15 amino acids. CDR1 LNHDA and CDR2 SQIVND come from the germline V gene (reference sequence). The germline V and J ends were trimmed by 5 bases and 4 bases, with 15 bases remaining between them.

This clone has just one count. J is TRBJ1-4 and V is TRBV19, with D perhaps TRBD1 (6 bases). Trimming took 5 bases from V and 6 from J, leaving 10 bases between them. Per the germline V gene, CDR1 is LNHDA and CDR2 is SQIVND (reference sequence). This CDR3 region has 13 residues. The CDR3 sequence: CASSLRTDEKLFF. Here the CDR3 DNA reads TGTGCCAGTAGTCTCCGGACAGATGAAAAACTGTTTTTT.

The V gene is TRBV29-1, the J gene TRBJ1-4; D unresolved. Deletions cut 7 bases from V and 3 bases from J, with 9 bases between. This CDR3 has 12 residues. Germline V lookup: CDR1 SQVTM, CDR2 ANQGSEA. This chain's CDR3 is CSAGGPNEKLFF. As DNA, the CDR3 is TGCAGCGCCGGCGGGCCTAATGAAAAACTGTTTTTT.

As DNA, the CDR3 is TGCGCCAGCAGCTTGGGGACCTCTTACACCGGGGAGCTGTTTTTT. Protein product: CASSLGTSYTGELFF. The genes are TRBV5-1 and TRBJ2-2; D unresolved. The germline V and J ends were trimmed by 0 bases and 3 bases, with 9 bases remaining between them. From germline, CDR1 is SGHRS and CDR2 YFSETQ. The CDR3 spans 15 residues.

The chain uses TRBV28 and TRBJ2-1; 8 bases match TRBD1. Trimming cost V 7 bases and J 6 bases; bases outside gene matches: 11. Germline CDR1 MDHEN, CDR2 SYDVKM. The CDR3 has 15 residues. The CDR3 coding sequence is TGTGCCAGCACCGCCTCGTGGACAGGGCTCAATGAGCAGTTCTTC. Its protein is CASTASWTGLNEQFF.

V usage is TRBV18 and J usage is TRBJ2-7; 7 nucleotides agree with TRBD1. Unmatched junction bases numbered 4, after V lost 3 bases and J lost 2 bases. This CDR3 is built from 14 residues. Germline assignment: CDR1 KGHSH and CDR2 LQKENI. The CDR3 bases are TGTGCCAGCTCACCCGGGACAGACCCCTACGAGCAGTACTTC. Its protein product is CASSPGTDPYEQYF.

The rearrangement uses TRBV7-3 and TRBJ2-1, with 11 nucleotides matching TRBD1. The CDR3 totals 15 residues. With 6 bases clipped from V and 9 bases from J, the junction kept 10 bases outside the gene matches. The germline V gene encodes CDR1 SGHTA and CDR2 FQGTGA. The CDR3 sequence is CASSRGGTGGLEQFF. The CDR3, as DNA: TGTGCCAGCAGTCGTGGCGGGACAGGGGGTCTTGAGCAGTTCTTC.

This clone has a single count. The rearrangement links TRBV5-1 to TRBJ1-4; D may be TRBD1 (5 bases). The CDR3 loop spans 16 amino acids. V was pared by 1 base and J by 8 bases, with 18 bases between. Germline V CDR1 and CDR2: SGHRS, YFSETQ. CDR3 region: CASSLSSSRAGEKLFF. In DNA, the CDR3 is TGCGCCAGCAGCTTGAGCTCGAGCAGGGCGGGCGAAAAACTGTTTTTT.

On this clone itself: An end of the junction does not agree with germline; a read error may underlie this. This sequence joins TRBV19 and TRBJ2-5; D tentatively fits TRBD1 or TRBD2 (5 bases each). CDR3 length equals 14 residues. Germline CDR1 is LNHDA and CDR2 is SQIVND (reference sequence). DNA of the CDR3: TGTGCCAGTAGTCTAGACAGCGGAGTAGGGACCCAGTACTTC. Residues: CASSLDSGVGTQYF.

This clone was seen only a few times. This chain uses TRBV19 with TRBJ2-1, with TRBD2 identical over 15 bases. V was clipped by 4 bases and J by 8 bases; unmatched bases: 3. The V gene's germline CDR1 is LNHDA and CDR2 SQIVND (reference sequence). The CDR3 contains 15 residues. The CDR3 region is CASSTGLAGGDEQFF. In DNA form, the CDR3 reads TGTGCCAGTAGTACGGGACTAGCGGGAGGAGATGAGCAGTTCTTC.

This clone has just one count. This chain uses TRBV6-6 with TRBJ1-1, with D possibly being TRBD1 (6 bases). V shed 6 bases and J shed 10 bases, with 15 bases lying between them. CDR3 length: 12 amino acids. Germline CDR1 is MNHNY and CDR2 is SVGAGI (reference sequence). The CDR3 bases are TGTGCCAGCAGACCAGGGGACAATCCAGCTTTCTTT. Its protein product is CASRPGDNPAFF.